Below are 30 T cell receptor beta chains sequenced from a single sample in a study of blood T cell repertoires in COVID-19. Generated by immunoSEQ multiplex PCR, the TCRdb table keeps only in-frame clones and is missing some. Of approximately 220,000 clones in the sample, 70% to 90% are singletons; the top ten hold over 9.5%. Source material: peripheral blood. The receptors come from a woman at least 80 years old with acute or convalescent COVID-19.

The V gene is TRBV7-3, the J gene TRBJ2-5; TRBD2 is a possible D gene (5 bases). Germline V CDR1 and CDR2: SGHTA, FQGTGA. The length of the CDR3 is 13 residues. Trimming removed 5 bases at V and 4 bases at J, with 11 bases between. Written as DNA, the CDR3 is TGTGCCAGCAGCCGAGGACTGGGAGAGACCCAGTACTTC. This gives the protein CASSRGLGETQYF. The whole variable domain, remainder taken from reference TRBV7-3 and TRBJ2-5, is GAGVSQTPSNKVTEKGKYVELRCDPISGHTALYWYRQSLGQGPEFLIYFQGTGAADDSGLPNDRFFAVRPEGSVSTLKIQRTERGDSAVYLCASSRGLGETQYFGPGTRLLVL.

V is TRBV11-2 and J is TRBJ2-1, with 10 bases that match TRBD2. Germline values: CDR1 SGHAT, CDR2 FQNNGV. The V gene end was trimmed by 0 bases and the J gene end by 6 bases; junction bases not matched to a gene: 8. CDR3 length equals 17 residues. The DNA for the CDR3 is TGTGCCAGCAGCTTAGATCTTCCCAGCGGGGGGGCCAATGAGCAGTTCTTC. Translation: CASSLDLPSGGANEQFF.

This chain uses TRBV6-5 with TRBJ2-1, with TRBD2 identical over 7 bases. This CDR3 spans 14 amino acids. The germline V gene encodes CDR1 MNHEY and CDR2 SVGAGI. Trimming cost V 0 bases and J 9 bases; bases outside gene matches: 5. This CDR3 reads CASSYSLAEGEQFF. The CDR3 region has the DNA TGTGCCAGCAGTTACTCTCTAGCGGAGGGTGAGCAGTTCTTC.

CDR3 amino acids: CASSRRTVMNTEAFF. CDR3 coding DNA: TGCGCCAGCAGCCGCCGGACAGTAATGAACACTGAAGCTTTCTTT. The chain combines TRBV4-3 with TRBJ1-1, with D tentatively TRBD1 (6 bases). CDR3 length: 15 residues. The germline CDR1 and CDR2 sequences are LGHNA and YSLEER. Trimming cost V 4 bases and J 0 bases, with 12 bases left between them.

V and J are TRBV28 and TRBJ2-6; D is ambiguous. Germline CDR1 is MDHEN and CDR2 is SYDVKM. This CDR3 comprises 21 residues. The ends were cut back, 0 bases at V and 0 bases at J, with 21 bases in the middle. The CDR3 DNA is TGTGCCAGCAGTTTATGGGCCAGCTCAGGCCGACGGTCCTCTGGGGCCAACGTCCTGACTTTC. Translation: CASSLWASSGRRSSGANVLTF.

This clone came up once. The rearrangement joins TRBV27 to TRBJ1-4, with TRBD1 identical over 9 bases. This CDR3 comprises 21 residues. J gave up 0 bases and V 0 bases, and 14 bases lay outside the gene matches. The V gene's germline CDR1 is MNHEY and CDR2 SMNVEV (reference sequence). This CDR3 reads CASSLSIEGTGPSTTNEKLFF. The DNA of the CDR3 is TGTGCCAGCAGTTTATCGATTGAGGGGACAGGGCCGTCAACAACTAATGAAAAACTGTTTTTT.

The CDR3 nucleotides are TGTGCCAGCTCCCGGGACAGGAGCTCCTACGAGCAGTACTTC. Translated: CASSRDRSSYEQYF. This rearrangement joins TRBV18 to TRBJ2-7; 8 bases map to TRBD1. The CDR3 covers 14 residues. Germline V gene data show CDR1 as KGHSH and CDR2 as LQKENI. V lost 6 bases, J lost 0 bases, and 4 bases stayed unmatched.

The rearrangement links TRBV27 to TRBJ2-7; 9 positions match TRBD2. The CDR3 has 14 residues. The germline V gene has CDR1 MNHEY and CDR2 SMNVEV (reference sequence). J gave up 5 bases and V 4 bases, and 6 bases lay outside the gene matches. The CDR3 DNA is TGTGCCAGCAGTTCGAGCGGGGGGATCCACGAGCAGTACTTC. This gives the protein CASSSSGGIHEQYF.

This clone has just one count. The genes are TRBV9 and TRBJ2-7; TRBD2 matches 14 bases. V trimming: 7 bases; J trimming: 2 bases; junction bases outside the gene matches: 14. The CDR3 extends over 18 amino acids. Germline-derived CDR1 and CDR2 are SGDLS and YYNGEE. The CDR3 DNA is TGTGCCAGCGCTCGACTAGCGGGAGGGCGGGCCCCAACCTACGAGCAGTACTTC. This codes for CASARLAGGRAPTYEQYF.

V is TRBV7-2 and J is TRBJ1-2; 8 bases line up with TRBD1. CDR3 length: 16 residues. V shed 7 bases, J shed 4 bases, and the junction held 14 bases outside the gene matches. CDR1 and CDR2 from the germline V gene are SGHTA and FQGNSA. As DNA, the CDR3 is TGTGCCAGCACCCAGGGGGCGCTTGTCGTCGGCTATGGCTACACCTTC. It specifies CASTQGALVVGYGYTF. Drawing the rest from reference TRBV7-2 and TRBJ1-2, the complete variable domain is GAGVSQSPSNKVTEKGKDVELRCDPISGHTALYWYRQSLGQGLEFLIYFQGNSAPDKSGLPSDRFSAERTGGSVSTLTIQRTQQEDSAVYLCASTQGALVVGYGYTFGSGTRLTVV.

The V gene is TRBV28, the J gene TRBJ1-4; 7 bases align to TRBD1. The CDR3 extends over 15 amino acids. The V gene's germline CDR1 is MDHEN and CDR2 SYDVKM. V was clipped by 5 bases and J by 8 bases; unmatched bases: 11. The CDR3 nucleotides are TGTGCCAGCAGTCCTCAGACAGGGCCGGGCGAAAAACTGTTTTTT. Translating it yields CASSPQTGPGEKLFF. The full variable domain, its missing parts supplied by reference TRBV28 and TRBJ1-4, is DVKVTQSSRYLVKRTGEKVFLECVQDMDHENMFWYRQDPGLGLRLIYFSYDVKMKEKGDIPEGYSVSREKKERFSLILESASTNQTSMYLCASSPQTGPGEKLFFGSGTQLSVL.

The V and J genes are TRBV19 and TRBJ1-2; no clear D gene. V lost 3 bases, J lost 7 bases, and 15 bases lay in between. The germline V gene has CDR1 LNHDA and CDR2 SQIVND (reference sequence). The CDR3 runs 14 residues. The CDR3 region is CASSISQAPSGYTF. In DNA form, the CDR3 reads TGTGCCAGTAGTATTAGCCAAGCTCCTTCTGGCTACACCTTC.

The genes are TRBV7-2 and TRBJ2-5; D is possibly TRBD1 (6 bases). CDR1 and CDR2 from the germline V gene are SGHTA and FQGNSA. Trimming left V 1 base short and J 5 bases short, with 20 bases between. The CDR3 length is 17 residues. In nucleotides, the CDR3 is TGTGCCAGCAGCTTAGGTGTAGGGGGAGCATCCCCGGAGACCCAGTACTTC. It specifies CASSLGVGGASPETQYF.

This clone was seen more than once but under ten times. This chain uses TRBV11-3 with TRBJ2-1; TRBD2 aligns across 10 bases. The V gene's germline CDR1 is SGHNT and CDR2 YENEEA. The CDR3 spans 14 residues. Losses at the gene ends were 3 bases for V and 6 bases for J; bases not matched to a gene: 2. CDR3 protein: CASSFSGGSNEQFF. Here the CDR3 DNA reads TGTGCCAGCAGCTTTAGCGGGGGGTCCAATGAGCAGTTCTTC.

The genes are TRBV27 and TRBJ2-6; D unclear. The ends were cut back, 5 bases at V and 3 bases at J, with 8 bases in the middle. Germline V gene data show CDR1 as MNHEY and CDR2 as SMNVEV (reference sequence). The CDR3 is 14 amino acids. In nucleotides, the CDR3 is TGTGCCAGCAGTCCCAGTGGTGGGGCCAACGTCCTGACTTTC. Encoded protein: CASSPSGGANVLTF.

The chain recombines TRBV19 with TRBJ2-5; weak D call: TRBD2 (6 bases). The CDR3 has 14 residues. V was clipped by 3 bases and J by 5 bases, with 13 bases between them. Germline CDR1 and CDR2: LNHDA and SQIVND (reference sequence). The chain's CDR3 is CASSITGDFETQYF. In DNA form, the CDR3 reads TGTGCCAGTAGTATCACGGGGGACTTCGAGACCCAGTACTTC. Full variable domain (remainder filled in from reference TRBV19 and TRBJ2-5): DGGITQSPKYLFRKEGQNVTLSCEQNLNHDAMYWYRQDPGQGLRLIYYSQIVNDFQKGDIAEGYSVSREKKESFPLTVTSAQKNPTAFYLCASSITGDFETQYFGPGTRLLVL.

The chain employs TRBV3-1 (or the pseudogene TRBV3-2) and TRBJ1-1, with unresolved D. Trimming stripped 1 base from V and 5 bases from J, with 8 bases between. Germline V gene data show CDR1 as LGHDT and CDR2 as YNNKEL (reference sequence). This CDR3 spans 13 amino acids. CDR3 region: CASSQVPGTEAFF. In DNA, the CDR3 is TGTGCCAGCAGCCAAGTCCCCGGGACTGAAGCTTTCTTT.

The rearrangement joins TRBV10-1 to TRBJ2-1; tentative D call: TRBD1 (5 bases). Trimming removed 2 bases at V and 7 bases at J, with 15 bases between. The CDR3 consists of 15 residues. Germline V lookup: CDR1 WNHNN, CDR2 SYGVQD (reference sequence). The CDR3 protein is CASSEVQGPVNEQFF. The CDR3 region has the DNA TGCGCCAGCAGTGAGGTCCAGGGCCCTGTTAATGAGCAGTTCTTC.

This sequence joins TRBV6-2 or TRBV6-3 and TRBJ1-2; D might be TRBD1 (6 bases). The germline gives CDR1 MNHEY, CDR2 SVGEGT. The CDR3 extends over 15 amino acids. V was clipped by 0 bases and J by 8 bases, with 16 bases between them. CDR3 sequence (DNA): TGTGCCAGCAGTTACTCCAGTCCAGGGGTAAGCGGCTACACCTTC. Encoded protein: CASSYSSPGVSGYTF.

The chain uses TRBV7-2 and TRBJ2-6, with D hard to call. This CDR3 is built from 15 residues. Germline-derived CDR1 and CDR2 are SGHTA and FQGNSA. V lost 5 bases, J lost 4 bases, and 12 bases lay in between. Here the CDR3 DNA reads TGTGCCAGCAGCCCATTCAATGCGGGGGCCAACGTCCTGACTTTC. This codes for CASSPFNAGANVLTF.

The V call is TRBV6-5, the J call TRBJ2-1; D may be TRBD2 (5 bases). Germline CDR1 and CDR2: MNHEY and SVGAGI. This CDR3 spans 15 amino acids. Trimming removed 3 bases from V and 6 bases from J, with 15 bases in between. The CDR3, as DNA: TGTGCCAGCAGTTATCAATCAACTAGTTTCAATGAGCAGTTCTTC. Its protein is CASSYQSTSFNEQFF.

This clone was seen only once. This rearrangement joins TRBV25-1 to TRBJ2-5; D not certain. V was shortened by 4 bases and J by 5 bases, with 8 bases between the two germline ends. The germline gives CDR1 MGHDK, CDR2 SYGVNS. The CDR3 consists of 12 residues. CDR3 in DNA: TGTGCCAGCAGTGGGGCAGAGGAGACCCAGTACTTC. Residues: CASSGAEETQYF.

The chain couples TRBV24-1 to TRBJ2-3, with a tentative D call TRBD2 (6 bases). The CDR3 extends over 18 amino acids. Germline-derived CDR1 and CDR2 are KGHDR and SFDVKD. V lost 3 bases, J lost 1 base, and 19 bases lay in between. The CDR3 nucleotides are TGTGCCACCAGTGATGCGGGGACGTGGGGGATGGGCACAGATACGCAGTATTTT. Protein: CATSDAGTWGMGTDTQYF.

The J gene is TRBJ2-5, the V gene TRBV4-1; the D gene is possibly TRBD2 (7 bases). Trimming cost V 3 bases and J 5 bases, with 22 bases left between them. Germline V gives CDR1 MGHRA, CDR2 YSYEKL. The CDR3 has 17 amino acids. Written as DNA, the CDR3 is TGCGCCAGCAGCCATTGGGGGATGGGGGGGGGCGGTGAGACCCAGTACTTC. Its protein product is CASSHWGMGGGGETQYF.

This chain joins TRBV30 and TRBJ2-7; possibly TRBD1 for D (5 bases). Germline V gene lookup returns CDR1 GTSNPN and CDR2 SVGIG (reference sequence). The CDR3 runs to 14 residues. Trimming pared 3 bases from V and 0 bases from J, leaving 12 bases between. CDR3 sequence: CAWSPGTGSYEQYF. Here the CDR3 DNA reads TGTGCCTGGAGCCCCGGAACAGGCTCCTACGAGCAGTACTTC.

This chain links TRBV14 with TRBJ1-2; no reliable D call. Per the germline V gene, CDR1 is SGHDN and CDR2 is FVKESK. The CDR3 is 17 amino acids. Trimming removed 3 bases from V and 4 bases from J, with 21 bases in between. The CDR3 coding sequence is TGTGCCAGCAGCCATTTTGTACAGACCGGGAGACCCTATGGCTACACCTTC. This gives the protein CASSHFVQTGRPYGYTF.

This chain uses TRBV19 with TRBJ2-5; 7 bases are a match to TRBD2. V shed 3 bases, J shed 2 bases, and the junction held 6 bases outside the gene matches. This CDR3 region has 15 residues. Germline lookup yields CDR1 LNHDA and CDR2 SQIVND (reference sequence). The CDR3 spells CASSINSGAQETQYF. DNA for the CDR3: TGTGCCAGTAGTATCAACAGCGGGGCACAAGAGACCCAGTACTTC.

As for this clone: The junction differs from germline at one of its ends, possibly a read error. The rearrangement uses TRBV7-3 and TRBJ2-1; 8 nucleotides match TRBD2. This CDR3 comprises 17 residues. Germline V gives CDR1 SGHTA, CDR2 FQGTGA. CDR3 residues: CASSRGVAGGSDNEQFF. CDR3 sequence (DNA): TGTGCCAGCAGCCGCGGGGTCGCGGGAGGCTCCGACAATGAGCAGTTCTTC.

The V gene is TRBV28, the J gene TRBJ1-2, with a tentative D call TRBD1 (6 bases). Deletions cut 6 bases from V and 5 bases from J, with 13 bases between. CDR1 and CDR2 from the germline V gene are MDHEN and SYDVKM. This CDR3 has 13 amino acids. The CDR3 reads CASRPDRIYGYTF. In DNA form, the CDR3 reads TGTGCCAGCAGACCCGACAGGATATATGGCTACACCTTC.

This sequence joins TRBV7-9 and TRBJ1-2; 11 nucleotides agree with TRBD1. Germline V CDR1 and CDR2: SEHNR, FQNEAQ (reference sequence). This CDR3 region has 16 residues. V was clipped by 5 bases and J by 3 bases; unmatched bases: 8. DNA of the CDR3: TGTGCCAGCAGCCGGGCCGGGACAGGGGGGGACTATGGCTACACCTTC. This translates into CASSRAGTGGDYGYTF.